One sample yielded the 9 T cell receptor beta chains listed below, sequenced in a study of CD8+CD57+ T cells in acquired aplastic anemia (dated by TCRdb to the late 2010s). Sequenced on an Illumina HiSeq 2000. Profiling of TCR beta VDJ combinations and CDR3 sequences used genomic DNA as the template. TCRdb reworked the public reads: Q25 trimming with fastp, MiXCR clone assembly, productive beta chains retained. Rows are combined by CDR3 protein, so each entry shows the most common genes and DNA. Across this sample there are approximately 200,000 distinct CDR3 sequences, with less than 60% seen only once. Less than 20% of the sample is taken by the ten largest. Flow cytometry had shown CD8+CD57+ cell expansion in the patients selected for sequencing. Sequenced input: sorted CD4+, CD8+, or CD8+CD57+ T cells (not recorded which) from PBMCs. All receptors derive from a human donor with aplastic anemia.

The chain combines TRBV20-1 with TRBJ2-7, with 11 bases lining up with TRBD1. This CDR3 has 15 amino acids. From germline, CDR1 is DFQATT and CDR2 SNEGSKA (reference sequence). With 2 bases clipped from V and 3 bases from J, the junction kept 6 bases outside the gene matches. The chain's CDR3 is CSARSSGTGGYEQYF. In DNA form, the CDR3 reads TGCAGTGCTAGATCATCCGGGACAGGGGGCTACGAGCAGTACTTC.

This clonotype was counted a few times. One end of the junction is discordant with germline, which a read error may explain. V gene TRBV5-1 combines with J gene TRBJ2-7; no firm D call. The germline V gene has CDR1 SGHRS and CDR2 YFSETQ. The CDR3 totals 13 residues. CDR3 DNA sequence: TGTGCCAGCAGCTTGGAAATCATTAATGAGCAGTACTTC. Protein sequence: CASSLEIINEQYF.

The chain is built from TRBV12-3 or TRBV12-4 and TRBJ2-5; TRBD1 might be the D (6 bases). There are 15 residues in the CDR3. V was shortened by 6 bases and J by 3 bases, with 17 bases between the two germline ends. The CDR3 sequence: CASRATGTPKETQYF. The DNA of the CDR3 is TGTGCCAGCAGAGCTACCGGGACACCTAAAGAGACCCAGTACTTC.

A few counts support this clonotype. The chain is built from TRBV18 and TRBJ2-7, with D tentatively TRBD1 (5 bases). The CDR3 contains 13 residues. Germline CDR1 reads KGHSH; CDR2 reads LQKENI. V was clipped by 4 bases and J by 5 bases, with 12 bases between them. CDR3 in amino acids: CASSLPGMNEQYF. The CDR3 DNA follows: TGTGCCAGCTCACTCCCAGGGATGAACGAGCAGTACTTC.

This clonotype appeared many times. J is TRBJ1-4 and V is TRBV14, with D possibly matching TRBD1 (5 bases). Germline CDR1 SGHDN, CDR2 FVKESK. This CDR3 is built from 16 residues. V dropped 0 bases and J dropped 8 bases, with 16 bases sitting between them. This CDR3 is CASSQDLGGEGEKLFF. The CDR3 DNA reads TGTGCCAGCAGCCAAGATCTCGGGGGAGAGGGGGAAAAACTGTTTTTT. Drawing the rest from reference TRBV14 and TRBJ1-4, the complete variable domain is EAGVTQFPSHSVIEKGQTVTLRCDPISGHDNLYWYRRVMGKEIKFLLHFVKESKQDESGMPNNRFLAERTGGTYSTLKVQPAELEDSGVYFCASSQDLGGEGEKLFFGSGTQLSVL.

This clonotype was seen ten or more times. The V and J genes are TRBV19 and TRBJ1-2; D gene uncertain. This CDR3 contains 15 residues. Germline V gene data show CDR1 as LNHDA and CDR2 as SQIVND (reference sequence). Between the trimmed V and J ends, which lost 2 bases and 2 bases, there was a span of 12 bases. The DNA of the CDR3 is TGTGCCAGTAGTATATCGGCGGCCCTCAACTATGGCTACACCTTC. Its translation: CASSISAALNYGYTF.

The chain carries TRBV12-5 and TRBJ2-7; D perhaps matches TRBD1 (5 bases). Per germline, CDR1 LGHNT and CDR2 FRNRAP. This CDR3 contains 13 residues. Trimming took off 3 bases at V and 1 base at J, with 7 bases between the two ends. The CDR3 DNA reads TGTGCTAGTGGTTTTCAGGGATCCTACGAGCAGTACTTC. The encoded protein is CASGFQGSYEQYF.

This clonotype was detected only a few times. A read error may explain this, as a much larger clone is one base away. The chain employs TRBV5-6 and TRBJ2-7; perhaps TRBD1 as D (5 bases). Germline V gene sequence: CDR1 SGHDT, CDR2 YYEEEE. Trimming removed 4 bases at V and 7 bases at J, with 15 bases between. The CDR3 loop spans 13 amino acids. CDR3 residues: CASSETAMGEQYF. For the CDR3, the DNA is TGTGCCAGCAGCGAGACAGCAATGGGGGAGCAGTACTTC.

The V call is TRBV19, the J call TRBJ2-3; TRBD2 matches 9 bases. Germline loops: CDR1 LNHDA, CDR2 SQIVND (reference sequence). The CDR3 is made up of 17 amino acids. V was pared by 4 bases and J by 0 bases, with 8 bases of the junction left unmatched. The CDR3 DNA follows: TGTGCCAGTAGTACCCGACAACTAGCGGGTAGCACAGATACGCAGTATTTT. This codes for CASSTRQLAGSTDTQYF.